Listed below are T cell receptor beta chains from one sample, sequenced in a study of blood T cell repertoires in COVID-19. The repertoire was sequenced with immunoSEQ multiplex PCR; TCRdb's copy has only in-frame clones and lacks some. Counted here are about 57,000 clones, more than 80% occurring once; the ten biggest clones make up 3.5% to 4%. The sequenced sample was PBMCs or T cells enriched from blood (not recorded which). The receptors were gathered from a woman between 40 and 50 years old with acute COVID-19. The CDR3 runs from the conserved cysteine through the conserved F or W. The order of the fields is J gene, clone size, D gene, V gene, CDR3 protein, CDR3 DNA. The D gene is left open where the match is weak. The listing skips clone size in some rows; elsewhere it reads once, few, many or a size class.

J gene: TRBJ1-2
clone size: NA
D gene: TRBD1
V gene: TRBV28
CDR3 protein: CASSPPGGLQINYGYTF
CDR3 DNA: TGTGCCAGCAGTCCCCCAGGGGGCCTACAAATTAACTATGGCTACACCTTC

J gene: TRBJ1-1
clone size: NA
D gene: NA
V gene: TRBV5-1
CDR3 protein: CASSLERSNTEAFF
CDR3 DNA: TGCGCCAGCAGCTTGGAACGGAGCAACACTGAAGCTTTCTTT

J gene: TRBJ2-3
clone size: once
D gene: TRBD1
V gene: TRBV28
CDR3 protein: CASSIQGYVLGDITDTQYF
CDR3 DNA: TGTGCCAGCAGTATACAGGGGTACGTTCTCGGAGACATTACAGATACGCAGTATTTT

J gene: TRBJ1-1
clone size: few
D gene: TRBD1
V gene: TRBV9
CDR3 protein: CASSATPGGTEAFF
CDR3 DNA: TGTGCCAGCAGCGCGACCCCAGGGGGCACTGAAGCTTTCTTT

J gene: TRBJ2-1
clone size: NA
D gene: TRBD2
V gene: TRBV11-2
CDR3 protein: CASSRRASGGTRYNEQFF
CDR3 DNA: TGTGCCAGCAGCCGCCGGGCTAGCGGGGGAACACGGTACAATGAGCAGTTCTTC

J gene: TRBJ2-7
clone size: NA
D gene: NA
V gene: TRBV27
CDR3 protein: CASSPKAYRVPTYEQYF
CDR3 DNA: TGTGCCAGCAGTCCCAAGGCCTACAGGGTGCCGACCTACGAGCAGTACTTC

J gene: TRBJ2-1
clone size: NA
D gene: TRBD1
V gene: TRBV6-5
CDR3 protein: CAGIRGDRQFF
CDR3 DNA: TGTGCCGGTATAAGAGGGGACAGACAGTTCTTC

J gene: TRBJ2-1
clone size: NA
D gene: TRBD1
V gene: TRBV10-3
CDR3 protein: CAITRDRYYNEQFF
CDR3 DNA: TGTGCCATCACCCGGGACAGGTACTACAATGAGCAGTTCTTC

J gene: TRBJ1-5
clone size: NA
D gene: NA
V gene: TRBV11-2
CDR3 protein: CASSSGGNQPQHF
CDR3 DNA: TGTGCCAGCAGCTCTGGAGGGAATCAGCCCCAGCATTTT

J gene: TRBJ1-2
clone size: few
D gene: NA
V gene: TRBV7-8
CDR3 protein: CASGEGNYGYTF
CDR3 DNA: TGTGCCAGCGGCGAGGGTAACTATGGCTACACCTTC

J gene: TRBJ2-3
clone size: NA
D gene: NA
V gene: TRBV5-1
CDR3 protein: CASSLVRGIGGTDTQYF
CDR3 DNA: TGCGCCAGCAGCTTGGTACGGGGGATTGGTGGCACAGATACGCAGTATTTT

J gene: TRBJ2-7
clone size: NA
D gene: NA
V gene: TRBV9
CDR3 protein: CASSPQVVSYEQYF
CDR3 DNA: TGTGCCAGCAGCCCCCAGGTAGTCTCCTACGAGCAGTACTTC

J gene: TRBJ2-6
clone size: few
D gene: TRBD2
V gene: TRBV27
CDR3 protein: CASSPGGRDYVLTF
CDR3 DNA: TGTGCCAGCAGCCCTGGAGGGAGGGACTACGTCCTGACTTTC

J gene: TRBJ1-3
clone size: NA
D gene: TRBD1
V gene: TRBV11-2
CDR3 protein: CASSLWGQGDPHSGNTIYF
CDR3 DNA: TGTGCCAGCAGCTTATGGGGACAGGGGGATCCCCACTCTGGAAACACCATATATTTT

J gene: TRBJ2-2
clone size: NA
D gene: TRBD2
V gene: TRBV19
CDR3 protein: CASSRAGGPVGELFF
CDR3 DNA: TGTGCCAGTAGCCGAGCGGGAGGGCCTGTAGGGGAGCTGTTTTTT

J gene: TRBJ1-1
clone size: NA
D gene: TRBD1
V gene: TRBV14
CDR3 protein: CASSQGQGDTEAFF
CDR3 DNA: TGTGCCAGCAGCCAAGGTCAGGGGGACACTGAAGCTTTCTTT

J gene: TRBJ2-7
clone size: NA
D gene: NA
V gene: TRBV4-1
CDR3 protein: CASSQERQSDYEQYF
CDR3 DNA: TGCGCCAGCAGCCAAGAACGACAGAGCGACTACGAGCAGTACTTC

J gene: TRBJ1-2
clone size: NA
D gene: NA
V gene: TRBV18
CDR3 protein: CASSPRGGHGYTF
CDR3 DNA: TGTGCCAGCTCACCACGTGGGGGCCATGGCTACACCTTC

J gene: TRBJ2-3
clone size: once
D gene: NA
V gene: TRBV24-1
CDR3 protein: CATSDRTGTDTQYF
CDR3 DNA: TGTGCCACCAGTGATCGGACGGGGACAGATACGCAGTATTTT

J gene: TRBJ1-2
clone size: NA
D gene: NA
V gene: TRBV29-1
CDR3 protein: CSVGGPAGNPNGYTF
CDR3 DNA: TGCAGCGTTGGAGGGCCCGCGGGGAACCCTAATGGCTACACCTTC

J gene: TRBJ1-1
clone size: NA
D gene: NA
V gene: TRBV28
CDR3 protein: CASSLGDAKEAFF
CDR3 DNA: TGTGCCAGCAGCCTGGGAGACGCGAAGGAAGCTTTCTTT

J gene: TRBJ2-2
clone size: few
D gene: NA
V gene: TRBV5-4
CDR3 protein: CASSLVQGTTGELFF
CDR3 DNA: TGTGCCAGCAGCTTGGTTCAGGGAACCACCGGGGAGCTGTTTTTT

J gene: TRBJ1-1
clone size: NA
D gene: TRBD1
V gene: TRBV6-5
CDR3 protein: CASSKQGADTEAFF
CDR3 DNA: TGTGCCAGCAGTAAACAGGGGGCGGACACTGAAGCTTTCTTT

J gene: TRBJ2-2
clone size: NA
D gene: TRBD1
V gene: TRBV7-9
CDR3 protein: CASSLRTGGNTGELFF
CDR3 DNA: TGTGCCAGCAGCCTTCGGACAGGGGGCAACACCGGGGAGCTGTTTTTT

J gene: TRBJ2-7
clone size: NA
D gene: NA
V gene: TRBV28
CDR3 protein: CASSLLGAPGGQYF
CDR3 DNA: TGTGCCAGCAGTTTATTGGGCGCCCCCGGGGGGCAGTACTTC

J gene: TRBJ2-5
clone size: NA
D gene: NA
V gene: TRBV7-9
CDR3 protein: CASSPAGGLETQYF
CDR3 DNA: TGTGCCAGCAGCCCCGCAGGGGGGCTCGAGACCCAGTACTTC

J gene: TRBJ2-5
clone size: NA
D gene: NA
V gene: TRBV21-1
CDR3 protein: CASSKNPSGRGYQETQYF
CDR3 DNA: TGTGCCAGCAGCAAAAACCCCTCCGGGCGGGGGTACCAAGAGACCCAGTACTTC

J gene: TRBJ2-7
clone size: NA
D gene: TRBD1
V gene: TRBV25-1
CDR3 protein: CATLPPGGYGEQYF
CDR3 DNA: TGTGCCACCCTACCCCCAGGGGGCTATGGCGAGCAGTACTTC

J gene: TRBJ1-3
clone size: NA
D gene: NA
V gene: TRBV2
CDR3 protein: CASSYLRVSGNTIYF
CDR3 DNA: TGTGCCAGCAGTTACCTCAGGGTGTCTGGAAACACCATATATTTT

J gene: TRBJ2-3
clone size: NA
D gene: NA
V gene: TRBV24-1
CDR3 protein: CATSAAVTGTGDTQYF
CDR3 DNA: TGTGCCACCAGTGCCGCAGTCACAGGGACGGGGGATACGCAGTATTTT

J gene: TRBJ1-5
clone size: NA
D gene: NA
V gene: TRBV10-2
CDR3 protein: CASASTAGEGQPQHF
CDR3 DNA: TGCGCCAGCGCGTCCACGGCGGGAGAGGGTCAGCCCCAGCATTTT

J gene: TRBJ1-1
clone size: NA
D gene: NA
V gene: TRBV28
CDR3 protein: CASIKSSRRLDTEAFF
CDR3 DNA: TGTGCCAGCATTAAAAGCTCGAGGCGCCTGGACACTGAAGCTTTCTTT

J gene: TRBJ2-7
clone size: NA
D gene: NA
V gene: TRBV5-6
CDR3 protein: CASSLVQGHEQYF
CDR3 DNA: TGTGCCAGCAGCTTAGTACAGGGCCACGAGCAGTACTTC

J gene: TRBJ2-2
clone size: NA
D gene: TRBD1
V gene: TRBV5-1
CDR3 protein: CASSSQGAAGTGELFF
CDR3 DNA: TGCGCCAGCAGCTCCCAGGGGGCAGCTGGCACCGGGGAGCTGTTTTTT

J gene: TRBJ1-4
clone size: NA
D gene: NA
V gene: TRBV29-1
CDR3 protein: CSVREEKLFF
CDR3 DNA: TGCAGCGTCCGGGAGGAAAAACTGTTTTTT

J gene: TRBJ2-5
clone size: NA
D gene: TRBD2
V gene: TRBV10-3
CDR3 protein: CAISATSTSGSRETQYF
CDR3 DNA: TGTGCCATCAGCGCGACGTCGACTAGCGGGAGTCGGGAGACCCAGTACTTC

J gene: TRBJ2-1
clone size: NA
D gene: TRBD2
V gene: TRBV7-7
CDR3 protein: CASSLSSGGGNEQFF
CDR3 DNA: TGTGCCAGCAGCTTATCGAGCGGGGGTGGGAATGAGCAGTTCTTC

J gene: TRBJ2-2
clone size: NA
D gene: TRBD1
V gene: TRBV7-9
CDR3 protein: CASSLGDRNTGELFF
CDR3 DNA: TGTGCCAGCAGCTTAGGGGACAGGAACACCGGGGAGCTGTTTTTT

J gene: TRBJ2-1
clone size: NA
D gene: NA
V gene: TRBV19
CDR3 protein: CASRQDRSSYNEQFF
CDR3 DNA: TGTGCCAGTAGACAAGACAGAAGCTCCTACAATGAGCAGTTCTTC